This T cell receptor beta chain was retrieved from a study of blood T cell repertoires in COVID-19. About the research overall: The United States, Italy and Spain supplied acute and convalescent COVID-19 samples. In each case, the material was cDNA or gDNA derived from T cells, B-cell-depleted T cells, or PBMCs.

This CDR3 comprises 17 residues. Germline lookup yields CDR1 SEHNR and CDR2 FQNEAQ (reference sequence). V was pared by 1 base and J by 0 bases, with 6 bases of the junction left unmatched. In the authors' methods: Quantification of nucleated cells was approximated via reference gene primer amplification. Sequenced by immunoSEQ multiplex PCR; TCRdb stores in-frame clones only, minus some. Clonal size and the V and J genes are those of that table, whereas D and trimming came from the DNA. The table shows 150,000 to 200,000 clones, with about 80% occurring only once. The chain uses TRBV7-9 and TRBJ2-1; TRBD2 agrees at 7 bases. Material: peripheral blood. The sequence was obtained from a woman between 65 and 79 years old with acute or convalescent COVID-19. The CDR3 DNA reads as TGTGCCAGCAGCTTAGGGTCCGGCGGGGGCTCCTACAATGAGCAGTTCTTC. Amino acids: CASSLGSGGGSYNEQFF.